This is a list of T cell receptor beta chains from one sample in a study of shared clonotypes between healthy human individuals. Some clones are missing from TCRdb's copy, which holds only in-frame ones; the method was immunoSEQ multiplex PCR. The table has 2 million to 2.5 million clones, approximately 94% seen once. The sequenced sample consisted of naive CD4+ T cells sorted from blood. These receptors all stem from a man aged 18 to 30 in good health. Both conserved end residues are part of each CDR3. A D gene is named only where the DNA matches it firmly. Size values are once, few and many counts, or a class for expanded clones, and some rows have none.

j_call v_call clone_size d_call cdr3_aa cdr3_nt
TRBJ2-7 TRBV6-1 . . CASSGERISEQYF TGTGCCAGCAGTGGAGAAAGAATCTCCGAGCAGTACTTC
TRBJ1-1 TRBV6-5 . . CASSSLSKGSEAFF TGTGCCAGCAGTAGTCTCTCAAAGGGCTCTGAAGCTTTCTTT
TRBJ2-3 TRBV9 . . CASSVELVDTQYF TGTGCCAGCAGCGTAGAGCTTGTTGATACGCAGTATTTT
TRBJ2-7 TRBV7-2 . . CASSLAYLYEQYF TGTGCCAGCAGCTTAGCCTACCTCTACGAGCAGTACTTC
TRBJ2-7 TRBV28 . . CASSFGGGPYEQYF TGTGCCAGCAGTTTCGGAGGTGGTCCCTACGAGCAGTACTTC
TRBJ1-6 TRBV9 . . CASSVGERKGSSYNSPLHF TGTGCCAGCAGCGTAGGGGAACGGAAGGGGAGCTCCTATAATTCACCCCTCCACTTT
TRBJ2-5 TRBV6-5 . TRBD2 CASSPPRAGGAQYF TGTGCCAGCAGCCCACCACGGGCGGGAGGGGCCCAGTACTTC
TRBJ1-2 TRBV6-5 . . CASSWDGGYGYTF TGTGCCAGCAGTTGGGACGGAGGCTATGGCTACACCTTC
TRBJ1-2 TRBV7-2 . . CASSLVFSYEGNYGYTF TGTGCCAGCAGCTTAGTGTTTAGTTACGAGGGTAACTATGGCTACACCTTC
TRBJ2-1 TRBV5-1 . TRBD1 CASSEDRGREQFF TGCGCCAGCAGCGAGGACAGGGGACGCGAGCAGTTCTTC
TRBJ1-3 TRBV5-1 . . CASSSTNGFGNTIYF TGCGCCAGCAGCTCGACAAATGGTTTCGGAAACACCATATATTTT
TRBJ2-7 TRBV6-5 . TRBD1 CASRGGDRGRREQYF TGTGCCAGCCGCGGGGGGGACAGGGGGCGACGGGAGCAGTACTTC
TRBJ1-5 TRBV5-1 . . CASSLGGANQPQHF TGCGCCAGCAGCTTGGGAGGGGCTAATCAGCCCCAGCATTTT
TRBJ2-3 TRBV7-2 . TRBD1 CASSLTGGAWSTDTQYF TGTGCCAGCAGCCTGACAGGGGGCGCGTGGAGCACAGATACGCAGTATTTT
TRBJ2-5 TRBV7-9 . TRBD1 CASSLGQGVTQETQYF TGTGCCAGCAGCTTAGGACAGGGGGTTACCCAAGAGACCCAGTACTTC
TRBJ2-5 TRBV5-1 . TRBD2 CASSSRLAAETQYF TGCGCCAGCAGCTCCCGACTAGCGGCAGAGACCCAGTACTTC
TRBJ1-1 TRBV5-4 . . CASSLVTANTEAFF TGTGCCAGCAGCCTCGTGACGGCGAACACTGAAGCTTTCTTT
TRBJ2-2 TRBV29-1 . TRBD2 CSVDGTRNTGELFF TGCAGCGTTGATGGGACTAGGAACACCGGGGAGCTGTTTTTT
TRBJ2-7 TRBV6-5 . TRBD2 CASHRGGARVYEQYF TGTGCCAGCCATCGCGGGGGGGCACGGGTCTACGAGCAGTACTTC
TRBJ2-7 TRBV2 . . CASSTTGFYEQYF TGTGCCAGCAGTACGACTGGATTCTACGAGCAGTACTTC
TRBJ2-2 TRBV6-6 . TRBD2 CASIHSGRKDTGELFF TGTGCCAGCATCCATAGCGGGAGGAAGGACACCGGGGAGCTGTTTTTT
TRBJ1-5 TRBV6-1 . TRBD1 CASSEGQANQPQHF TGTGCCAGCAGTGAGGGACAGGCCAATCAGCCCCAGCATTTT
TRBJ2-7 TRBV19 . . CASSIDIASYYYEQYF TGTGCCAGTAGTATAGATATAGCCAGCTACTACTACGAGCAGTACTTC
TRBJ1-1 TRBV7-9 . . CASSPRSGENTEAFF TGTGCCAGCAGCCCCCGAAGCGGGGAGAACACTGAAGCTTTCTTT
TRBJ2-7 TRBV30 . . CAWSSRGSEQYF TGTGCCTGGAGTTCCAGAGGTAGCGAGCAGTACTTC
TRBJ1-2 TRBV19 . . CASSMESPWSQGYTF TGTGCCAGTAGTATGGAGTCTCCCTGGAGTCAGGGCTACACCTTC
TRBJ2-3 TRBV7-9 . TRBD2 CASSARQAGGLSTDTQYF TGTGCCAGCAGCGCGAGACAAGCGGGAGGCCTTAGCACAGATACGCAGTATTTT
TRBJ2-2 TRBV10-3 . TRBD1 CAISAGQGRTGELFF TGTGCCATCAGCGCTGGACAGGGCCGCACCGGGGAGCTGTTTTTT
TRBJ2-7 TRBV6-4 . . CASSLTGTGIHEQYF TGTGCCAGCAGCCTTACCGGTACAGGGATCCACGAGCAGTACTTC
TRBJ2-2 TRBV5-1 once . CASSLRATQGTGELFF TGCGCCAGCAGCTTGAGAGCAACTCAGGGGACCGGGGAGCTGTTTTTT
TRBJ2-5 TRBV6-5 . . CASSYRGETQYF TGTGCCAGCAGTTACCGAGGGGAGACCCAGTACTTC
TRBJ1-2 TRBV5-1 once TRBD1 CASSAGQGVSGYTF TGCGCCAGCAGCGCGGGACAGGGGGTTTCGGGATACACCTTC
TRBJ1-5 TRBV28 . . CASRRTGSYSNQPQHF TGTGCCAGCAGGAGGACTGGGAGTTATAGCAATCAGCCCCAGCATTTT
TRBJ2-5 TRBV9 . . CASTNSGMQETQYF TGTGCCAGCACGAACTCGGGGATGCAAGAGACCCAGTACTTC
TRBJ2-7 TRBV12-5 . . CASGWAYEQYF TGTGCTAGTGGTTGGGCCTACGAGCAGTACTTC
TRBJ1-2 TRBV10-3 . . CAISESTSGAGDYGYTF TGTGCCATCAGTGAGTCTACCTCTGGGGCAGGGGACTATGGCTACACCTTC
TRBJ1-6 TRBV19 . TRBD1 CASSTTGGGSPLHF TGTGCCAGTAGTACGACAGGGGGTGGCTCACCCCTCCACTTT
TRBJ2-3 TRBV6-6 . . CASSYLRDTQYF TGTGCCAGCAGTTACTTGCGGGATACGCAGTATTTT
TRBJ2-4 TRBV15 . . CATSKGGENIQYF TGTGCCACCAGCAAGGGTGGGGAAAACATTCAGTACTTC
TRBJ1-1 TRBV12-5 . . CASGLSLGAEAFF TGTGCTAGTGGTTTGTCCCTAGGGGCTGAAGCTTTCTTT
TRBJ1-5 TRBV18 . . CASSLKSGQGNQPQHF TGTGCCAGCTCACTAAAGTCCGGCCAGGGCAATCAGCCCCAGCATTTT
TRBJ2-5 TRBV18 . TRBD1 CASSPGQGRGETQYF TGTGCCAGCTCACCAGGACAGGGGCGCGGAGAGACCCAGTACTTC
TRBJ2-3 TRBV5-1 . . CASSLGAGDTQYF TGCGCCAGCAGCTTGGGGGCGGGCGATACGCAGTATTTT